Below, 10 T cell receptor beta chains from the same sample are listed, as sequenced in a study of metastatic and nonmetastatic thyroid tumors (dated by TCRdb to 2018 to 2020). Before undergoing thyroid surgery, none of the patients had been given any kind of treatment. Receptors were amplified or captured by PCR. Sequencing was carried out with an Illumina HiSeq 4000. TCRdb redid the processing of the public reads, applying fastp at Q25 and MiXCR, and retained in-frame beta chains. This sample lists about 40,000 clones; 13% were detected once. The ten largest account for 9% to 9.5% of the sample. Sequencing was performed on blood. Receptor source: a female donor with papillary thyroid cancer or a benign thyroid nodule (not recorded which). Some clones in this sample may be carry-over from other donors' samples.

This clone showed up many times. The chain joins TRBV9 to TRBJ2-5; D is possibly TRBD2 (6 bases). CDR3 size: 18 residues. Germline V gene sequence: CDR1 SGDLS, CDR2 YYNGEE. Trimming took off 0 bases at V and 7 bases at J, with 25 bases between the two ends. CDR3 DNA: TGTGCCAGCAGCGTAGGAGGGGCTAGCGAGGCGGGTCTGGGGACCCAGTACTTC. Translated, it gives CASSVGGASEAGLGTQYF.

This clone was seen a few times. The V call is TRBV12-3 or TRBV12-4, the J call TRBJ2-7; D gene unclear. V was cut by 1 base and J by 6 bases, with 13 bases left in between. This CDR3 contains 14 residues. The CDR3 reads CASSLGWVRGEQYF. DNA of the CDR3: TGTGCCAGCAGTTTAGGTTGGGTCAGAGGCGAGCAGTACTTC.

This clone occurred many times. The CDR3 DNA is TGTGCCTGGAGGATGAGCGGCAACACCGGGGAGCTGTTTTTT. It codes for CAWRMSGNTGELFF. V is TRBV30 and J is TRBJ2-2; D is perhaps TRBD2 (5 bases). From germline, CDR1 is GTSNPN and CDR2 SVGIG (reference sequence). The CDR3 sequence is 14 residues long. V dropped 3 bases and J dropped 2 bases, with 10 bases sitting between them. The full variable domain, its missing parts supplied by reference TRBV30 and TRBJ2-2, is SQTIHQWPATLVQPVGSPLSLECTVEGTSNPNLYWYRQAAGRGLQLLFYSVGIGQISSEVPQNLSASRPQDRQFILSSKKLLLSDSGFYLCAWRMSGNTGELFFGEGSRLTVL.

Many counts were recorded for this clone. CDR3 in amino acids: CASSLARGTDTQYF. In DNA form, the CDR3 reads TGTGCCAGCAGCTTAGCAAGAGGGACAGATACGCAGTATTTT. The gene calls are TRBV7-2 and TRBJ2-3; TRBD2 is a possible D gene (5 bases). V was cut by 0 bases and J by 3 bases, with 7 bases left in between. Germline CDR1 SGHTA, CDR2 FQGNSA. This CDR3 region has 14 residues.

In this sample, this clone turned up many times. The genes are TRBV6-2 or TRBV6-3 and TRBJ2-7, with 7 bases lining up with TRBD1. The CDR3 runs 14 residues. After removal of 6 bases from V and 2 bases from J, the junction contained 7 bases not matched to a gene. Germline CDR1 reads MNHEY; CDR2 reads SVGEGT. The DNA for the CDR3 is TGTGCCAGCAGCGACCTGACAGGGACCTACGAGCAGTACTTC. Encoded protein: CASSDLTGTYEQYF.

This clone was counted a few times. The chain joins TRBV6-1 to TRBJ2-5, with D perhaps TRBD1 (7 bases). CDR3 length equals 15 residues. V lost 3 bases, J lost 2 bases, and 13 bases lay in between. Germline V gene sequence: CDR1 MNHNS, CDR2 SASEGT. The CDR3 sequence: CASSDAGGPQETQYF. CDR3 sequence (DNA): TGTGCCAGCAGTGACGCAGGGGGGCCTCAAGAGACCCAGTACTTC.

This clone was counted at least ten times. The chain couples TRBV7-2 to TRBJ1-5; D gene uncertain. V was pared by 3 bases and J by 3 bases, with 3 bases between. CDR3 length: 12 residues. CDR1 SGHTA and CDR2 FQGNSA come from the germline V gene. For the CDR3, the DNA is TGTGCCAGCAGCTTCCCCAATCAGCCCCAGCATTTT. This encodes CASSFPNQPQHF. Drawing the rest from reference TRBV7-2 and TRBJ1-5, the complete variable domain is GAGVSQSPSNKVTEKGKDVELRCDPISGHTALYWYRQSLGQGLEFLIYFQGNSAPDKSGLPSDRFSAERTGGSVSTLTIQRTQQEDSAVYLCASSFPNQPQHFGDGTRLSIL.

At least ten counts were recorded for this clone. The genes are TRBV10-3 and TRBJ2-5, with 7 nucleotides matching TRBD2. The CDR3 sequence is 16 residues long. CDR1 ENHRY and CDR2 SYGVKD come from the germline V gene. Trimming removed 6 bases from V and 1 base from J; junction bases left unmatched: 11. The DNA of the CDR3 is TGTGCCATCAGCCGCCTGGCTAGCGGACTCCAAGAGACCCAGTACTTC. Residues: CAISRLASGLQETQYF.

This clone appeared many times. The sample holds other DNA sequences that translate to the same CDR3. V and J are TRBV6-1 and TRBJ2-3; TRBD1 matches at 11 bases. Germline CDR1 and CDR2: MNHNS and SASEGT. The V gene end was trimmed by 6 bases and the J gene end by 5 bases; junction bases not matched to a gene: 4. The CDR3 has 14 amino acids. CDR3 in amino acids: CASRDRGPGDTQYF. Written as DNA, the CDR3 is TGTGCCAGCAGGGACAGGGGGCCGGGAGATACGCAGTATTTT.

This clone was seen once. A much larger clonotype is one base distant, so this may be a read error. The CDR3 protein is CASSLFAWAGSYGTNVLTF. The CDR3 DNA follows: TGTGCCAGCAGCTTATTCGCTTGGGCAGGGTCTTACGGGACCAACGTCCTGACTTTC. The V and J genes are TRBV11-2 and TRBJ2-6; D possibly uses TRBD1 or TRBD2 (5 bases each). V lost 2 bases, J lost 8 bases, and 25 bases lay in between. Germline V gives CDR1 SGHAT, CDR2 FQNNGV. This CDR3 comprises 19 residues.